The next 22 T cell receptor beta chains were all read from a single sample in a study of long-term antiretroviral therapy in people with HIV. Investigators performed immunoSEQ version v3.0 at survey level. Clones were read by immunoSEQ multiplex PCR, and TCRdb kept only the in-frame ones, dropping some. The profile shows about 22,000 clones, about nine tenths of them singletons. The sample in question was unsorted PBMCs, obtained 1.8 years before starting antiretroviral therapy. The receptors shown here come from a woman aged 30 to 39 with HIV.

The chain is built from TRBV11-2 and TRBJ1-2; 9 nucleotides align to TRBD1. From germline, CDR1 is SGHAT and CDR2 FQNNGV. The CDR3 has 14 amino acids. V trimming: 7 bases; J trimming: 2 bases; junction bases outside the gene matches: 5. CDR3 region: CASTFDRGNYGYTF. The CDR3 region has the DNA TGTGCCAGCACCTTCGACAGGGGGAACTATGGCTACACCTTC.

CDR3 DNA sequence: TGCGCCAGCAGCCTATCTCTCGGGACAGTGTCGGGGAACACTGAAGCTTTCTTT. The encoded protein is CASSLSLGTVSGNTEAFF. This chain joins TRBV5-1 and TRBJ1-1, with 7 positions matching TRBD1. The germline V gene has CDR1 SGHRS and CDR2 YFSETQ. The CDR3 is made up of 18 amino acids. V was pared by 4 bases and J by 1 base, with 16 bases of the junction left unmatched.

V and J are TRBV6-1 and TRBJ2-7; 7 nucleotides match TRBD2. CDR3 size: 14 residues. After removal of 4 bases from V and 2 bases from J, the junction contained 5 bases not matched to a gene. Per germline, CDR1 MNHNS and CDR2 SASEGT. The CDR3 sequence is CASSVLRGAYEQYV. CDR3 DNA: TGTGCCAGCAGTGTGCTACGGGGGGCCTACGAGCAGTACGTC.

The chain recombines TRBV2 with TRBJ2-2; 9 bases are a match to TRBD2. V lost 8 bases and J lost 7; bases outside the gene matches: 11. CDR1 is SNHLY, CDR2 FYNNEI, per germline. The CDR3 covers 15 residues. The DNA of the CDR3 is TGTGCCAGCTACTTTGGCGGGGGGGCCTACGGGGAGCTGTTTTTT. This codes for CASYFGGGAYGELFF.

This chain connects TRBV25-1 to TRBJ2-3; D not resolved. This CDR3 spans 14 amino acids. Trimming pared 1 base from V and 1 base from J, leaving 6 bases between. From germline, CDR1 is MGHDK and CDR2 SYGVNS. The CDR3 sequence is CASSEFRGTDTQYF. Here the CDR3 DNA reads TGTGCCAGCAGTGAATTTCGGGGCACAGATACGCAGTATTTT.

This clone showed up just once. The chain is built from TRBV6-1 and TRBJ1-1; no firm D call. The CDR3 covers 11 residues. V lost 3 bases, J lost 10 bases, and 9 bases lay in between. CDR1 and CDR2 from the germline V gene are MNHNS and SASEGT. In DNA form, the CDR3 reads TGTGCCAGCAGTGAGGTGTCAGCAGCTTTCTTT. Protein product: CASSEVSAAFF.

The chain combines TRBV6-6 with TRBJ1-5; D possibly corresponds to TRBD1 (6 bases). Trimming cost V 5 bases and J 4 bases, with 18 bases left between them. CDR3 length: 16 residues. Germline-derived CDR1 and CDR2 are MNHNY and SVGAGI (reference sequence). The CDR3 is CASSTPRTVRNQPQHF. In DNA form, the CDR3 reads TGTGCCAGCAGTACTCCCCGGACAGTTCGGAATCAGCCCCAGCATTTT.

CDR3 loop: CASSLGQQETQYF. DNA of the CDR3: TGTGCCAGCTCATTGGGACAGCAAGAGACCCAGTACTTC. The V call is TRBV18, the J call TRBJ2-5; 7 positions match TRBD1. This CDR3 comprises 13 residues. Germline CDR1 and CDR2: KGHSH and LQKENI. V lost 5 bases to trimming and J lost 2 bases; unmatched junction nucleotides: 2.

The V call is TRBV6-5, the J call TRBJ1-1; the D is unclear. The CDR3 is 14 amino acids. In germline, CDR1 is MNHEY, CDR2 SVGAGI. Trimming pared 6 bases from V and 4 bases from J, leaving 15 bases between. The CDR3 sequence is CASRLKTGSTEAFF. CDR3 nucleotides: TGTGCCAGCAGACTTAAAACCGGGAGCACTGAAGCTTTCTTT.

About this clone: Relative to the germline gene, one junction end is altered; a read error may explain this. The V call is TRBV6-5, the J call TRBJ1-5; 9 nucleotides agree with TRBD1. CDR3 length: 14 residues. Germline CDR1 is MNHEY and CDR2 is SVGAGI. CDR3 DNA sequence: TGTGCCAGCAGCAGGGGACAGGGCAAACAGCCCCAGCATTTT. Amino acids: CASSRGQGKQPQHF.

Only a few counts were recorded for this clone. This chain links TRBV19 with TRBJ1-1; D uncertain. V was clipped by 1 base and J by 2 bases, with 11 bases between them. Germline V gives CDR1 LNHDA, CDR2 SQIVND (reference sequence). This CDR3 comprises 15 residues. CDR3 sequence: CASSIGKALNTEAFF. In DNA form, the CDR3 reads TGTGCCAGTAGTATAGGAAAGGCCCTAAACACTGAAGCTTTCTTT.

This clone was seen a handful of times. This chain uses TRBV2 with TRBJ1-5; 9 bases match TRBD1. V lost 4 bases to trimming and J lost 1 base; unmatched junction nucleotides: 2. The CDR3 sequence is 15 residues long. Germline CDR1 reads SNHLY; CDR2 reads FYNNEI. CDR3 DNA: TGTGCCAGCAGTGTTGGGACAGGGAGCAATCAGCCCCAGCATTTT. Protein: CASSVGTGSNQPQHF.

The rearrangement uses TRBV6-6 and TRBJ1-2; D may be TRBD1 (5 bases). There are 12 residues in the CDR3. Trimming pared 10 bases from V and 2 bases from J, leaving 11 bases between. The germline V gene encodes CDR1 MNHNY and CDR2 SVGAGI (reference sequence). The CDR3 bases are TGTGCCACCCGACGGGGGAACTATGGCTACACCTTC. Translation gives CATRRGNYGYTF.

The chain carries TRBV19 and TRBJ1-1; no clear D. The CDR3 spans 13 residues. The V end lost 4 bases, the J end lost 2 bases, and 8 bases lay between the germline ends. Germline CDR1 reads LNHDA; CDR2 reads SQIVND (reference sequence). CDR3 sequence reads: CASSTGDNTEAFF. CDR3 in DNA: TGTGCCAGTAGTACCGGAGACAACACTGAAGCTTTCTTT.

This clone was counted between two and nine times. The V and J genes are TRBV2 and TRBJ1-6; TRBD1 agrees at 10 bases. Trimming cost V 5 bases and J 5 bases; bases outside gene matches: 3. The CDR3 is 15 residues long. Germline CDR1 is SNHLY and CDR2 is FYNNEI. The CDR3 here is CASSLDRGNNSPLHF. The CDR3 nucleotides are TGTGCCAGCAGTTTGGACAGGGGGAATAATTCACCCCTCCACTTT.

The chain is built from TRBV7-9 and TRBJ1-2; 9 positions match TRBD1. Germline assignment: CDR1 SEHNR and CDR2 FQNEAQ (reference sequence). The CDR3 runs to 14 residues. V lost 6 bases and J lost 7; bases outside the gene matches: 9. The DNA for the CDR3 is TGTGCCAGCAGGCTCGGGACAGGGATAGGTGGCTACACCTTC. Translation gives CASRLGTGIGGYTF.

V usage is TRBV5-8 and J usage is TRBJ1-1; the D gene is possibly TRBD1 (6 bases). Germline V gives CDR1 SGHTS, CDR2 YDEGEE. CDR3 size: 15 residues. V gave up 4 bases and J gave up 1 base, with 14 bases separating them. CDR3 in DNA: TGTGCCAGCAGCCGTAACACAGGGAAGAACACTGAAGCTTTCTTT. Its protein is CASSRNTGKNTEAFF.

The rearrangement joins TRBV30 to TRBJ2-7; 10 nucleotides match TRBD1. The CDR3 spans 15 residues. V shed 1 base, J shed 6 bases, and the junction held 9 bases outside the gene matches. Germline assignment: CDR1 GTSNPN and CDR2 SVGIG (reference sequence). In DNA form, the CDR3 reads TGTGCCTGGAGTGCGGGGAGACAGGGGGCGGGCGAGCAGTACTTC. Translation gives CAWSAGRQGAGEQYF.

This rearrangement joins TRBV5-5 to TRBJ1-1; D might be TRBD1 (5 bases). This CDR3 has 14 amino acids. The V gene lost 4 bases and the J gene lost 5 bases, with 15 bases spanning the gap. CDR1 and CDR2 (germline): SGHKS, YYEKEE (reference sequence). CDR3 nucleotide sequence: TGTGCCAGCAGCCAAGGGGCAGGGTGGACTGAAGCTTTCTTT. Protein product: CASSQGAGWTEAFF.

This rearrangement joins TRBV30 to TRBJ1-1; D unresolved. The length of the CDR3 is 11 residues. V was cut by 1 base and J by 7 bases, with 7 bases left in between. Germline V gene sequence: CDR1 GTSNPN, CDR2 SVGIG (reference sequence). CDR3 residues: CAWSAQFEAFF. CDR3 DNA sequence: TGTGCCTGGAGTGCACAGTTTGAAGCTTTCTTT.

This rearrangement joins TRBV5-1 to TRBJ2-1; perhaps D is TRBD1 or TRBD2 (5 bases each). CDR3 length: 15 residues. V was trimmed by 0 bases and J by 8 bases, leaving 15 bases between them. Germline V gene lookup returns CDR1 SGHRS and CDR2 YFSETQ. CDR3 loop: CASSLVVGVTDEQFF. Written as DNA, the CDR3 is TGCGCCAGCAGCTTGGTTGTGGGGGTTACAGATGAGCAGTTCTTC. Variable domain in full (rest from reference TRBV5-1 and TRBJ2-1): KAGVTQTPRYLIKTRGQQVTLSCSPISGHRSVSWYQQTPGQGLQFLFEYFSETQRNKGNFPGRFSGRQFSNSRSEMNVSTLELGDSALYLCASSLVVGVTDEQFFGPGTRLTVL.

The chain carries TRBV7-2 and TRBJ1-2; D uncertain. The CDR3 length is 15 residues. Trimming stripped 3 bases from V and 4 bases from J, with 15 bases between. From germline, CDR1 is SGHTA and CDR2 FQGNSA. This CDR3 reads CASSFGVRIPYGYTF. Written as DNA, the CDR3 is TGTGCCAGCAGCTTTGGGGTGAGGATCCCCTATGGCTACACCTTC.